Listed here are 10 T cell receptor beta chains from one sample, sequenced in a study of a mutant IDH1 vaccine in newly diagnosed glioma. Time point defined: baseline, week 1 (first vaccination visit). Treatment reported: pre-vaccination baseline after standard-of-care therapy. TCRdb's table, derived via immunoSEQ multiplex PCR, lists solely in-frame clones and lacks some. The table lists 92,000 or so clones, approximately 80% of them singletons. This material consisted of PBMCs, taken from a glioma patient treated with radiotherapy, temozolomide or both. The receptor source for this set is a man aged 35-49 years with glioma. Some clones in this sample may be carry-over from other donors' samples.

The chain has TRBV19 and TRBJ1-5; 8 nucleotides match TRBD1. Germline CDR1 LNHDA, CDR2 SQIVND (reference sequence). The CDR3 spans 14 residues. The ends lost 4 bases at V and 5 bases at J; junction bases unmatched: 4. The CDR3 bases are TGTGCCAGTAGTAGGGACAGGAGCGATCAGCCCCAGCATTTT. This gives the protein CASSRDRSDQPQHF.

CDR3 in amino acids: CSVPTDRGWQETQYF. CDR3 nucleotide sequence: TGCAGCGTCCCTACCGACAGGGGATGGCAAGAGACCCAGTACTTC. The V call is TRBV29-1, the J call TRBJ2-5; 8 bases are a match to TRBD1. The CDR3 contains 15 residues. Per the germline V gene, CDR1 is SQVTM and CDR2 is ANQGSEA. Germline trimming cut 6 bases from V and 2 bases from J; bases unmatched to any gene: 11.

The rearrangement uses TRBV5-6 and TRBJ1-2, with D unresolved. This CDR3 has 16 amino acids. The V end was cut by 0 bases, the J end by 4 bases, with 16 bases between. Germline V gene data show CDR1 as SGHDT and CDR2 as YYEEEE. CDR3 protein: CASSLAGPDRGYGYTF. The CDR3 DNA sequence: TGTGCCAGCAGCTTGGCGGGTCCGGATCGTGGCTATGGCTACACCTTC.

This chain joins TRBV10-1 and TRBJ2-7, with no clear D. Germline CDR1 and CDR2: WNHNN and SYGVQD (reference sequence). The CDR3 runs 14 residues. Deletions cut 0 bases from V and 3 bases from J, with 9 bases between. The CDR3 nucleotides read TGCGCCAGCAGTGAGTCGATCTGGAACTACGAGCAGTACTTC. It yields the protein CASSESIWNYEQYF.

This clone was seen only once. The chain joins TRBV4-1 to TRBJ1-2; D remains unclear. This CDR3 comprises 16 residues. Trimming cost V 2 bases and J 0 bases, with 13 bases left between them. Germline CDR1 and CDR2: MGHRA and YSYEKL. CDR3 in amino acids: CASSQQAPPPNYGYTF. DNA for the CDR3: TGCGCCAGCAGCCAACAGGCCCCACCGCCTAACTATGGCTACACCTTC.

This clone appeared once. The chain links TRBV6-1 to TRBJ2-7, with TRBD1 identical over 9 bases. CDR3 length: 15 amino acids. Per germline, CDR1 MNHNS and CDR2 SASEGT. J gave up 3 bases and V 1 base, and 4 bases lay outside the gene matches. CDR3 sequence: CASSEGQGEVYEQYF. As DNA, the CDR3 is TGTGCCAGCAGTGAAGGACAGGGGGAGGTCTACGAGCAGTACTTC.

The chain carries TRBV6-4 and TRBJ1-3; D unclear. The CDR3 spans 14 residues. The V and J ends lost 8 bases and 3 bases respectively, with 14 bases between them. Germline assignment: CDR1 MRHNA and CDR2 SNTAGT. The CDR3 protein is CASPRERNGNTIYF. CDR3 sequence (DNA): TGTGCCAGCCCGAGAGAACGGAATGGAAACACCATATATTTT.

The V and J genes are TRBV2 and TRBJ2-6, with 7 bases identical to TRBD2. The CDR3 runs to 14 residues. V shed 6 bases, J shed 2 bases, and the junction held 1 base outside the gene matches. Germline-derived CDR1 and CDR2 are SNHLY and FYNNEI. The CDR3 DNA is TGTGCCAGCAGCCGGGGGGCTGGGGCCAACGTCCTGACTTTC. It yields the protein CASSRGAGANVLTF. Based on the CDR3 plus reference TRBV2 and TRBJ2-6, the full variable domain is EPEVTQTPSHQVTQMGQEVILRCVPISNHLYFYWYRQILGQKVEFLVSFYNNEISEKSEIFDDQFSVERPDGSNFTLKIRSTKLEDSAMYFCASSRGAGANVLTFGAGSRLTVL.

V is TRBV11-2 and J is TRBJ2-5, with D uncertain. V lost 3 bases to trimming and J lost 5 bases, with 7 bases between them. The CDR3 runs 12 residues. The germline V gene encodes CDR1 SGHAT and CDR2 FQNNGV. CDR3: CASSFVSETQYF. The CDR3 coding sequence is TGTGCCAGCAGCTTCGTTTCGGAGACCCAGTACTTC. The whole variable domain, filled in from reference TRBV11-2 and TRBJ2-5, reads EAGVAQSPRYKIIEKRQSVAFWCNPISGHATLYWYQQILGQGPKLLIQFQNNGVVDDSQLPKDRFSAERLKGVDSTLKIQPAKLEDSAVYLCASSFVSETQYFGPGTRLLVL.

J is TRBJ1-1 and V is TRBV21-1. TRBV21-1 is classified as a pseudogene. The CDR3 has 18 residues. For the CDR3, the DNA is TGTGCCAGCAGCAAAACAAATCCCCCTCCTGAATGGGTCACTGAAGCTTTCTTT. Protein product: CASSKTNPPPEWVTEAFF.